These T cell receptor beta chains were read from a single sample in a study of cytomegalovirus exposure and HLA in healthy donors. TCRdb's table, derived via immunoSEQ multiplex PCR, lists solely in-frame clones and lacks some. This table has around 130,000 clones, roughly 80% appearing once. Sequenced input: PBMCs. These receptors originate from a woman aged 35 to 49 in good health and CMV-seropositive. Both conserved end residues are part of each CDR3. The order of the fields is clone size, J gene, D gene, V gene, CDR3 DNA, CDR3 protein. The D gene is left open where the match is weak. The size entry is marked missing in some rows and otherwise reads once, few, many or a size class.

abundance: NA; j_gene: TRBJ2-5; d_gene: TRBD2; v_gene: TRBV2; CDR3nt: TGTGCCAGCAGCCTGGGACTAGCGGGGGTTGAGACCCAGTACTTC; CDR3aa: CASSLGLAGVETQYF
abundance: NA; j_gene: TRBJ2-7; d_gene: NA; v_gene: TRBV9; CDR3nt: TGTGCCAGCGGGGGGACGGTTTTCTACGAGCAGTACTTC; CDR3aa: CASGGTVFYEQYF
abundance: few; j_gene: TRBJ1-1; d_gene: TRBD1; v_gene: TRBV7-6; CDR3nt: TGTGCCAGCAGCTTAAACAGGGGTGCTGAAGCTTTCTTT; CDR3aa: CASSLNRGAEAFF
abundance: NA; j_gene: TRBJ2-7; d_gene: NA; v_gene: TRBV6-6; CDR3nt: TGTGCCAGCAGTGCTGCCGGGAGTTCCTACGAGCAGTACTTC; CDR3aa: CASSAAGSSYEQYF
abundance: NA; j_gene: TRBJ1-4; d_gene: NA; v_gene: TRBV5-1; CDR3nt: TGCGCCACCAGCGGGGGAGGGGCTAATGAAAAACTGTTTTTT; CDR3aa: CATSGGGANEKLFF
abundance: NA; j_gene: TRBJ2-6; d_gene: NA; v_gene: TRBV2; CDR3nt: TGTGCCAGACCTAGGGGTGGTGGGGCCAACGTCCTGACTTTC; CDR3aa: CARPRGGGANVLTF
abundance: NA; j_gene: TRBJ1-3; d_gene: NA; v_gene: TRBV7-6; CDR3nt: TGTGCCAGCAGCTTAGCTCCTGGACAAGCGGGAAACACCATATATTTT; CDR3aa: CASSLAPGQAGNTIYF
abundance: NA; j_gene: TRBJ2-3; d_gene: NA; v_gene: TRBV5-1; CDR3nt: TGCGCCAGCAGCTTGGAGGTGGGAGCAACAGATACGCAGTATTTT; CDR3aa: CASSLEVGATDTQYF
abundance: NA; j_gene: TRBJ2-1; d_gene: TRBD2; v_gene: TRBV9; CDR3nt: TGTGCCAGCAGCGTTGGCGGGGGGATTCATGAGCAGTTCTTC; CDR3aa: CASSVGGGIHEQFF
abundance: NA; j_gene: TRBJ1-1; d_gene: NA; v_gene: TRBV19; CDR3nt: TGTGCCAGTAGTATGGGTGCGTCAGGGAAGACTGAAGCTTTCTTT; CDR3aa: CASSMGASGKTEAFF
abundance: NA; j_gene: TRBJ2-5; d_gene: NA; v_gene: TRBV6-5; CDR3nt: TGTGCCAGCCTTGGGGCAGGAGCGGAGACCCAGTACTTC; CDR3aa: CASLGAGAETQYF
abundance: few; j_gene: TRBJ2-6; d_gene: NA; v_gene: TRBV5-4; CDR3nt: TGCGCCAGCAGCCAAGATCAGGGGACTGGGGCCAACGTCCTGACTTTC; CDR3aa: CASSQDQGTGANVLTF
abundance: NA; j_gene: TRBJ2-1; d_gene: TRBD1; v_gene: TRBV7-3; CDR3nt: TGTGCCACAGTAGACAGGGGCAATGAGCAGTTCTTC; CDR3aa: CATVDRGNEQFF
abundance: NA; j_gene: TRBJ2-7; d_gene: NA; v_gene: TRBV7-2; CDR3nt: TGTGCCAGCAGCTTAAATTGGGGGGACGAGCAGTACTTC; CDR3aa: CASSLNWGDEQYF
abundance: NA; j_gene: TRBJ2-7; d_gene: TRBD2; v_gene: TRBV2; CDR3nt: TGTGCCAGCAGGGATACTAGCGGGAAATCCTACGAGCAGTACTTC; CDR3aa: CASRDTSGKSYEQYF
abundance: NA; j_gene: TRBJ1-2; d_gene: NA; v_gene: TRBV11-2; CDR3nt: TGTGCCAGCAGCTCTTATATCCCTCGGGCGGGAGCCCCTAACTATGGCTACACCTTC; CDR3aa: CASSSYIPRAGAPNYGYTF
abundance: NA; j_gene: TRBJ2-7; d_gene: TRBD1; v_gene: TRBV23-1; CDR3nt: TGCGCCAGCAGCCTTGCCGGGACAGGGTCCGGGGTTACCTACGAGCAGTACTTC; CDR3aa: CASSLAGTGSGVTYEQYF
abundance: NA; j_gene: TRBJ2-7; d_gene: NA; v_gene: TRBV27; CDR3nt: TGTGCCAGCAGTGGGACATCGACCTACGAGCAGTACTTC; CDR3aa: CASSGTSTYEQYF
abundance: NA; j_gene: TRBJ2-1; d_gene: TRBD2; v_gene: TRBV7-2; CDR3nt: TGTGCCAGCAGCTTAGCTGGACTAGCGGGAGGCTATGAGCAGTTCTTC; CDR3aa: CASSLAGLAGGYEQFF
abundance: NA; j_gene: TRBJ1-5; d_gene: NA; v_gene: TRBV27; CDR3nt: TGTGCCAGCAGTTCTAGACAGGTTTCGGGTCAGCCCCAGCATTTT; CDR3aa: CASSSRQVSGQPQHF
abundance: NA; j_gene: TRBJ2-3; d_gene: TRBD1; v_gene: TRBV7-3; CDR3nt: TGTGCCAGCAGCTTAAAGACAGGGTCTAGCACAGATACGCAGTATTTT; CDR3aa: CASSLKTGSSTDTQYF
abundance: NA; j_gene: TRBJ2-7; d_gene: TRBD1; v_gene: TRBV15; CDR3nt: TGTGCCACCAGCAGGGGACAGGGGGGGTACGAGCAGTACTTC; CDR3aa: CATSRGQGGYEQYF
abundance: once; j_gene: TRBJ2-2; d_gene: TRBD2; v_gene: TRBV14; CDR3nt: TGTGCCAGCAGCCAAACTAGCGGGGTCACCGGGGAGCTGTTTTTT; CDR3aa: CASSQTSGVTGELFF
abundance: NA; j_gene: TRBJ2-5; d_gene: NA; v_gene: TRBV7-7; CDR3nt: TGTGCTAGCAGCAACACAGGGCAAGAGACCCAGTACTTC; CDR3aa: CASSNTGQETQYF
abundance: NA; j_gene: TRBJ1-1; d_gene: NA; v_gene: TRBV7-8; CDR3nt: TGTGCCAGCAGCTCTCGGTTATCGGACACTGAAGCTTTCTTT; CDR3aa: CASSSRLSDTEAFF
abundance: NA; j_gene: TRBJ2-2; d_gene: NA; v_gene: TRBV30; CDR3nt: TGTGCCTGGAGTGTACGAGCGAACACCGGGGAGCTGTTTTTT; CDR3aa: CAWSVRANTGELFF
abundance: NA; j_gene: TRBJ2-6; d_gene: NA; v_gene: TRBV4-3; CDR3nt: TGCGCCAGCAGGGCAGCTGGGGCCAACGTCCTGACTTTC; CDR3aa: CASRAAGANVLTF
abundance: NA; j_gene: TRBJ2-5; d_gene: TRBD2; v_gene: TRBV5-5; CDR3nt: TGTGCCAGCAGCTTGGCGGGAGGGCCGGAGACCCAGTACTTC; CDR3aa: CASSLAGGPETQYF
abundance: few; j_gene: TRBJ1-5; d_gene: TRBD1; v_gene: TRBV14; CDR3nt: TGTGCCAGCAGCCAAGATTGGACAGGCATGGGGGGTAGCAATCAGCCCCAGCATTTT; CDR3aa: CASSQDWTGMGGSNQPQHF
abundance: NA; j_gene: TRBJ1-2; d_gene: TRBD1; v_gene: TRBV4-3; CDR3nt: TGCGCCAGCAGCCAAGTCAAGGGGGCTTTTGTCAACTATGGCTACACCTTC; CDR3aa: CASSQVKGAFVNYGYTF
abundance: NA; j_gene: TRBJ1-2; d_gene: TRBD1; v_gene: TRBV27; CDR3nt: TGTGCCAGCAGTCCTGGGACAGGGTTTGGCTACACCTTC; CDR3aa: CASSPGTGFGYTF
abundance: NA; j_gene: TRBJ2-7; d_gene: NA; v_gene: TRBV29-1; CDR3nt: TGCAGCGTCCGGACACGAACATACGAGCAGTACTTC; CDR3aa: CSVRTRTYEQYF
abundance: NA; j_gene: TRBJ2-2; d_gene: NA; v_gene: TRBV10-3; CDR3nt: TGTGCCATCAGTGGGGGCGAGAACACCGGGGAGCTGTTTTTT; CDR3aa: CAISGGENTGELFF
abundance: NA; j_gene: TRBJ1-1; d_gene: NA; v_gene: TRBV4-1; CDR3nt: TGCGCCAGCAGCCAGCCTCGGAGCACTGAAGCTTTCTTT; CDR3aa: CASSQPRSTEAFF
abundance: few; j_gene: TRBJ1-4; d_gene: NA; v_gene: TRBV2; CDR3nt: TGTGCCAGCAGTGAGAGGAGGAATGAAAAACTGTTTTTT; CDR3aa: CASSERRNEKLFF
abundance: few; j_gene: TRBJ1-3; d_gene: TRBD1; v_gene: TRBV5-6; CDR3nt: TGTGCCAGCAGCTTCTTCGAAACAGGGGTAGGCTCTGGAAACACCATATATTTT; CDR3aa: CASSFFETGVGSGNTIYF
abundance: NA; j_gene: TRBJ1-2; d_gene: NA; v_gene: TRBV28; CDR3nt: TGTGCCAGCAGTGCTCGGGAGGCGAACTATGGCTACACCTTC; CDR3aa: CASSAREANYGYTF
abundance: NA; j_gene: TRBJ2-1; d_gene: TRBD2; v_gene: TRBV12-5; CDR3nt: TGTGCTAGTGGTCTGGGGACTAGCGGGGGGACTGAGCAGTTCTTC; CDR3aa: CASGLGTSGGTEQFF
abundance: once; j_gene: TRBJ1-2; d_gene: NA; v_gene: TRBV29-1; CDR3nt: TGCAGCGTTGAAAGTAAATCAGGGTCCGTGTATGGCTACACCTTC; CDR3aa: CSVESKSGSVYGYTF
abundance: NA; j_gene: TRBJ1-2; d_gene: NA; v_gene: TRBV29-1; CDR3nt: TGCAGCGTCGAAATCCCAACCGGGGGCTATGGCTACACCTTC; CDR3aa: CSVEIPTGGYGYTF